A selection of T cell receptor beta chains follows, all from one sample in a study of shared clonotypes between healthy human individuals. TCRdb's table, derived via immunoSEQ multiplex PCR, lists solely in-frame clones and lacks some. The data contain about 960,000 clones, 76% of them singletons. Sequencing was done on a sample of memory CD4+ T cells sorted from blood. All receptors derive from a man aged 18 to 29 in good health. The CDR3 runs from the conserved cysteine through the conserved F or W. D genes are given only for firm matches. Rows may omit the clone size; those that give it use once, few, many or a size class.

CDR3aa	CDR3nt	abundance	v_gene	len	j_gene	d_gene
CASSLVTLGTDTQYF	TGTGCCAGCAGTTTAGTGACCCTCGGGACAGATACGCAGTATTTT	once	TRBV27	15	TRBJ2-3	-
CSVETLMNTEAFF	TGCAGCGTTGAAACGTTGATGAACACTGAAGCTTTCTTT	-	TRBV29-1	13	TRBJ1-1	-
CSVLGQGKVYTF	TGCAGCGTTTTGGGACAGGGAAAAGTCTACACCTTC	-	TRBV29-1	12	TRBJ1-2	TRBD1
CASSLAPLTTLPNTQYF	TGTGCCAGCAGCTTAGCACCCCTAACGACATTACCAAATACGCAGTATTTT	-	TRBV7-2	17	TRBJ2-3	-
CASSSPDQGAYEQYF	TGTGCCAGCAGCTCCCCCGACCAGGGGGCCTACGAGCAGTACTTC	few	TRBV7-9	15	TRBJ2-7	TRBD1
CASTRTGDNEQFF	TGTGCCAGTACCAGGACAGGTGACAATGAGCAGTTCTTC	-	TRBV19	13	TRBJ2-1	TRBD1
CASSGTTGAKGELFF	TGTGCCAGCAGCGGCACAACCGGGGCAAAGGGGGAGCTGTTTTTT	-	TRBV2	15	TRBJ2-2	-
CASSPKDLGSTIYF	TGTGCCAGCAGCCCGAAAGACCTGGGGAGCACCATATATTTT	-	TRBV7-8	14	TRBJ1-3	-
CASSRGTSVYNEQFF	TGTGCCAGCAGCCGAGGGACTAGCGTATACAATGAGCAGTTCTTC	-	TRBV7-2	15	TRBJ2-1	TRBD2
CASTRGFGYTF	TGTGCCAGCACTCGGGGCTTCGGCTACACCTTC	-	TRBV28	11	TRBJ1-2	-
CASSPGQTYEQYF	TGTGCCAGCAGCCCCGGACAAACCTACGAGCAGTACTTC	-	TRBV5-4	13	TRBJ2-7	-
CASSAGTGHEQFF	TGTGCCAGCAGTGCCGGGACAGGGCATGAGCAGTTCTTC	-	TRBV2	13	TRBJ2-1	TRBD1
CASSPSTGLSGYTF	TGTGCCAGCTCACCTTCGACAGGGCTCTCTGGCTACACCTTC	-	TRBV18	14	TRBJ1-2	TRBD1
CASSLASGTGRHEQYF	TGTGCCAGCAGCTTAGCCTCCGGGACAGGTCGCCACGAGCAGTACTTC	-	TRBV7-2	16	TRBJ2-7	TRBD1
CASSRSGRSHHEQYF	TGTGCCAGCAGCCGGAGCGGGAGAAGTCACCACGAGCAGTACTTC	few	TRBV6-5	15	TRBJ2-7	TRBD2
CAWSVRSPGRWTYNEQFF	TGTGCCTGGAGTGTACGCTCCCCAGGGCGCTGGACCTACAATGAGCAGTTCTTC	-	TRBV30	18	TRBJ2-1	-